The text below deals with one T cell receptor beta chain. Trimming at V came to 3 bases and at J to 8 bases, leaving 8 bases not matched to a gene. The CDR3 contains 13 residues. Germline V lookup: CDR1 SGDLS, CDR2 YYNGEE. PCR employed 60 Vbeta and 13 Jbeta primers. Sequencing used immunoSEQ multiplex PCR; TCRdb keeps in-frame clones, though not all of them. The repertoire holds some 70,000 clones, with 77% as singletons. The record originates from a study of cytomegalovirus exposure and HLA in healthy donors. Sequencing was performed on PBMCs. The TCR originated in a male donor in good health and CMV-seropositive. V is TRBV9 and J is TRBJ2-7; 7 bases line up with TRBD1. CDR3 in DNA: TGTGCCAGCAGCGAAGGGACAGTGACGAAGCAGTACTTC. It translates to CASSEGTVTKQYF.